This TCR beta chain was sequenced during a study of OX40 agonist ivuxolimab in advanced cancers. Study overall: The dose-escalation cohort had hepatocellular carcinoma, melanoma, renal cell or head and neck cancer. Regarding the study as a whole: Researchers report that CD8+ T cells had, on average, more expanded clones than CD4+. Low normalized T-cell clonal expansion also characterized some of the nonresponders.

Generated by immunoSEQ multiplex PCR, the TCRdb table keeps only in-frame clones and is missing some. The sample comprises 80,000 to 130,000 clones, 90% of which are singletons, and over 0.3% rests with the top ten. Enrollment shut out patients with autoimmune disease history or systemic immunosuppression. J was trimmed by 5 bases and V by 3 bases; bases with no gene match: 11. Per the germline V gene, CDR1 is MDHEN and CDR2 is SYDVKM. The CDR3 has 16 residues. This clone was recorded once. Its antigen remains unknown. This specimen consisted of CD4+ or CD8+ T cells sorted from blood, obtained in a trial of the OX40 agonist ivuxolimab. The rearrangement links TRBV28 to TRBJ2-5; TRBD1 matches 8 bases. This sequence was found in an adult with an advanced solid tumor such as melanoma, head and neck, liver or kidney cancer. CDR3 protein: CASSLAGTGVRETQYF. CDR3 nucleotide sequence: TGTGCCAGCAGTTTGGCCGGGACAGGTGTTAGGGAGACCCAGTACTTC.